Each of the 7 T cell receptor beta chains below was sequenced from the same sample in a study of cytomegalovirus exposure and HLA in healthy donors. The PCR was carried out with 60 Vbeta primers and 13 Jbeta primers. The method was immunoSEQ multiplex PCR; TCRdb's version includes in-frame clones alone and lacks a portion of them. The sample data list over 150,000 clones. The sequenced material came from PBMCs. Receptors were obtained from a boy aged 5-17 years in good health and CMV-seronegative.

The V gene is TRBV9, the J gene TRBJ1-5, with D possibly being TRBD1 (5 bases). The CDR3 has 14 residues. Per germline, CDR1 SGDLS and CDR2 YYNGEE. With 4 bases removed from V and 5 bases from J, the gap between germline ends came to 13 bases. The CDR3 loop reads CASSPGGVHQPQHF. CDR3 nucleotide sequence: TGTGCCAGCAGCCCGGGGGGGGTCCATCAGCCCCAGCATTTT. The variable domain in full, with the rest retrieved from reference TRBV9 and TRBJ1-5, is DSGVTQTPKHLITATGQRVTLRCSPRSGDLSVYWYQQSLDQGLQFLIQYYNGEERAKGNILERFSAQQFPDLHSELNLSSLELGDSALYFCASSPGGVHQPQHFGDGTRLSIL.

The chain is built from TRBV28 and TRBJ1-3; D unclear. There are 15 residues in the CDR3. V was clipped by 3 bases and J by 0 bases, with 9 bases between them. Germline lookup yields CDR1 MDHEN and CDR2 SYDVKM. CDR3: CASSFSGLSGNTIYF. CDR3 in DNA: TGTGCCAGCAGTTTCTCAGGCCTCTCTGGAAACACCATATATTTT.

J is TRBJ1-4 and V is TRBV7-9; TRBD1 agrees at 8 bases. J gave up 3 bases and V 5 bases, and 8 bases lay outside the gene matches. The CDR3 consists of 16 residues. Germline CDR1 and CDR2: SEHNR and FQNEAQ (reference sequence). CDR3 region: CASSPGPGQANEKLFF. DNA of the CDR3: TGTGCCAGCAGCCCCGGACCGGGACAGGCTAATGAAAAACTGTTTTTT. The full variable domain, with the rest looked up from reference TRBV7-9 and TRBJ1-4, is DTGVSQNPRHKITKRGQNVTFRCDPISEHNRLYWYRQTLGQGPEFLTYFQNEAQLEKSRLLSDRFSAERPKGSFSTLEIQRTEQGDSAMYLCASSPGPGQANEKLFFGSGTQLSVL.

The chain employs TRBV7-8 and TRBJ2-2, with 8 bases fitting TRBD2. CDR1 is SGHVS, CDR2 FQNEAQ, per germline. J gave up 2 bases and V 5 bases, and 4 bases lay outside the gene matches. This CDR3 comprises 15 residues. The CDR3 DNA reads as TGTGCCAGCAGCGGCCGGACTAGCAACACCGGGGAGCTGTTTTTT. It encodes CASSGRTSNTGELFF.

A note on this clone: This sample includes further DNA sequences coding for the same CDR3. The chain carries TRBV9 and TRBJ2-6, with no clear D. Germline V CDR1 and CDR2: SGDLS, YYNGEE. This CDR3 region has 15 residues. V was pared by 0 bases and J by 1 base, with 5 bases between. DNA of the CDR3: TGTGCCAGCAGCGTAGGAGGTTCTGGGGCCAACGTCCTGACTTTC. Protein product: CASSVGGSGANVLTF.

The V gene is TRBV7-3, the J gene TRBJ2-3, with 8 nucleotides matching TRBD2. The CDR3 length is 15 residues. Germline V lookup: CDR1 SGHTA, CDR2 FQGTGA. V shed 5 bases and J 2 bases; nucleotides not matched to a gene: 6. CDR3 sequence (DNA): TGTGCCAGCAGCCACACAGCGGGAGTCACAGATACGCAGTATTTT. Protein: CASSHTAGVTDTQYF.

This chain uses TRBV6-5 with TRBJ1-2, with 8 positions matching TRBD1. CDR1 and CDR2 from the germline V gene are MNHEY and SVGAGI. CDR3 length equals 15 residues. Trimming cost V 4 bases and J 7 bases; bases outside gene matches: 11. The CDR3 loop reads CASSLQGAGVGGYTF. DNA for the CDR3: TGTGCCAGCAGTTTGCAGGGGGCAGGGGTTGGTGGCTACACCTTC.